This TCR beta chain was identified in a study of T-cell reconstitution after alpha-beta-depleted transplantation in children. Findings of the study overall: It was surviving recipient T cells and thymic progenitors that gave some patients high TCRbeta diversity at day 60. Expanded clones from the graft, numbering several hundred, reportedly supplied alpha-beta T cells about two months after transplant. T-cell numbers and diversity one year post-transplant derived largely from freshly generated T cells.

Library preparation (for TCRbeta) was performed with unique molecular identifiers. Using its own MiXCR run on the PCR reads, TCRdb lists one record per CDR3 protein. The data hold around 130,000 distinct CDR3 sequences, with around 9.8% observed a single time. Note on this clonotype: Antigen: not known.

The sequencing used PBMCs, mostly from graft donor cells, collected 180 days after TCRalphabeta/CD19-depleted stem cell transplant. The source of this sequence is a girl less than two years old who had a stem cell transplant for combined immunodeficiency, so the T cells may come from the graft donor.

DNA of the CDR3: TGTGCCAGCAGCCTTGGAAGGGGCCTCTCCTACGAGCAGTACTTC. Translating it yields CASSLGRGLSYEQYF. V usage is TRBV7-2 and J usage is TRBJ2-7, with D possibly matching TRBD1 (5 bases). The CDR3 covers 15 residues. Looked up from germline, CDR1 is SGHTA and CDR2 is FQGNSA. V lost 5 bases to trimming and J lost 0 bases, with 14 bases between them.